The sequence of this T cell receptor beta chain was determined in a study of OX40 agonist ivuxolimab in advanced cancers. Across the whole study: Head and neck, renal cell, melanoma or hepatocellular carcinoma were the cancers that dose-escalation patients had. General study points: Both CD4+ and CD8+ T cell populations in blood had undergone clonal expansion by week 6 at 0.1 to 3.0 mg/kg.

Comment on this clone: Its specificity is unknown.

Here immunoSEQ multiplex PCR was the method, and the copy in TCRdb shows in-frame clones only, minus some. Among tens of thousands of clones listed, approximately 79% were seen once. The germline V and J ends were trimmed by 5 bases and 0 bases, with 13 bases remaining between them. The germline CDR1 and CDR2 sequences are SGHVS and FQNEAQ. The CDR3 spans 15 residues. This receptor was obtained from an adult with an advanced solid tumor such as melanoma, head and neck, liver or kidney cancer. The sequences come from CD4+ or CD8+ T cells sorted from blood, collected in a trial of the OX40 agonist ivuxolimab. The chain couples TRBV7-8 to TRBJ1-2; tentatively, D is TRBD1 (5 bases). CDR3 bases: TGTGCCAGCAGCGTCAATACAGGATCTAACTATGGCTACACCTTC. It specifies CASSVNTGSNYGYTF.